These T cell receptor beta chains were read from a single sample in a study of CD8 T cells in ankylosing spondylitis. TCRdb itself ran the 5' RACE reads through MiXCR, one entry per CDR3 protein. The table shows about 450,000 distinct CDR3 sequences, with roughly a quarter occurring only once. The specimen was blood, either unsorted or a sorted T cell fraction (not recorded which). The receptors come from a male donor with ankylosing spondylitis. The CDR3 runs from the conserved cysteine through the conserved F or W. The order of the fields is clone size, D gene, J gene, V gene, CDR3 DNA, CDR3 protein. The D gene is left open where the match is weak. Clone size appears in some rows only: once, few, many, or a class for an expanded clone.

clone size: .; D gene: .; J gene: TRBJ1-5; V gene: TRBV12-3/TRBV12-4; CDR3 DNA: TGTGCCAGCAGTTTGGGGTTTAGGAATCAGCCCCAGCATTTT; CDR3 protein: CASSLGFRNQPQHF
clone size: .; D gene: TRBD2; J gene: TRBJ2-1; V gene: TRBV10-3; CDR3 DNA: TGTGCCATCAGGCTAGCGGGAACGAATGAGCAGTTCTTC; CDR3 protein: CAIRLAGTNEQFF
clone size: .; D gene: .; J gene: TRBJ1-6; V gene: TRBV27; CDR3 DNA: TGTGCCAGCAGTTTCGGGCAGTGGGATTCACCCCTCCACTTT; CDR3 protein: CASSFGQWDSPLHF
clone size: .; D gene: TRBD2; J gene: TRBJ2-1; V gene: TRBV20-1; CDR3 DNA: TGCAGTGCCCCTCCTACTAGCGGATACTACAATGAGCAGTTCTTC; CDR3 protein: CSAPPTSGYYNEQFF
clone size: few; D gene: .; J gene: TRBJ2-5; V gene: TRBV5-1; CDR3 DNA: TGCGCCAGCAGCTTGGACAGCCTACAAGAGACCCAGTACTTC; CDR3 protein: CASSLDSLQETQYF
clone size: .; D gene: .; J gene: TRBJ2-3; V gene: TRBV2; CDR3 DNA: TGTGCCAGCATTTTTAACAGGGGCACAGATACGCAGTATTTT; CDR3 protein: CASIFNRGTDTQYF
clone size: few; D gene: .; J gene: TRBJ2-5; V gene: TRBV9; CDR3 DNA: TGTGCCAGCAGCGTAAGTGGAGGGGGAGAGACCCAGTACTTC; CDR3 protein: CASSVSGGGETQYF
clone size: .; D gene: TRBD2; J gene: TRBJ2-1; V gene: TRBV7-9; CDR3 DNA: TGTGCCAGCAGCCGCGGGACTAGCGGGAGCAATGAGCAGTTCTTC; CDR3 protein: CASSRGTSGSNEQFF
clone size: many; D gene: .; J gene: TRBJ1-5; V gene: TRBV29-1; CDR3 DNA: TGCAGCGTATCTACGGGGGGGAGCAATCAGCCCCAGCATTTT; CDR3 protein: CSVSTGGSNQPQHF
clone size: many; D gene: .; J gene: TRBJ2-2; V gene: TRBV18; CDR3 DNA: TGTGCCAGCTCACCTGTGGCAGGCCCACTCACCGGGGAGCTGTTTTTT; CDR3 protein: CASSPVAGPLTGELFF
clone size: few; D gene: TRBD2; J gene: TRBJ2-1; V gene: TRBV7-2; CDR3 DNA: TGTGCCAGCAGCCTTAACGGCGGGAGGTCCTACAATGAGCAGTTCTTC; CDR3 protein: CASSLNGGRSYNEQFF
clone size: .; D gene: TRBD1; J gene: TRBJ1-4; V gene: TRBV20-1; CDR3 DNA: TGCAGTGCTAGGGCGACAGGGGGTAATGAAAAACTGTTTTTT; CDR3 protein: CSARATGGNEKLFF
clone size: .; D gene: .; J gene: TRBJ2-5; V gene: TRBV7-9; CDR3 DNA: TGTGCCAGCAGCTTGGTGTCCCCAGAGACCCAGTACTTC; CDR3 protein: CASSLVSPETQYF
clone size: few; D gene: TRBD2; J gene: TRBJ2-3; V gene: TRBV7-2; CDR3 DNA: TGTGCCAGCAGCTTCAATAGCGGGAGATTCCCAGATACGCAGTATTTT; CDR3 protein: CASSFNSGRFPDTQYF
clone size: few; D gene: .; J gene: TRBJ1-2; V gene: TRBV27; CDR3 DNA: TGTGCCAGCAGTTCTAGTCCTCCCTATGGCTACACCTTC; CDR3 protein: CASSSSPPYGYTF
clone size: .; D gene: .; J gene: TRBJ2-2; V gene: TRBV11-2; CDR3 DNA: TGTGCCAGCAGCCTCTGGGGGCGAAACACCGGGGAGCTGTTTTTT; CDR3 protein: CASSLWGRNTGELFF
clone size: .; D gene: TRBD2; J gene: TRBJ2-4; V gene: TRBV20-1; CDR3 DNA: TGCAGTGCGTGGAGGCTAATAGCGGGAGGGGGAGGAAACATTCAGTACTTC; CDR3 protein: CSAWRLIAGGGGNIQYF
clone size: few; D gene: .; J gene: TRBJ1-6; V gene: TRBV6-1; CDR3 DNA: TGTGCCAGCAGTGAAGACGGTTTGGGTAATTCACCCCTCCACTTT; CDR3 protein: CASSEDGLGNSPLHF
clone size: few; D gene: .; J gene: TRBJ1-5; V gene: TRBV3-1; CDR3 DNA: TGTGCCAGCAGCCAAGATCTCACAGTTAATCAGCCCCAGCATTTT; CDR3 protein: CASSQDLTVNQPQHF
clone size: .; D gene: TRBD2; J gene: TRBJ2-2; V gene: TRBV5-1; CDR3 DNA: TGCGCCAGCAGCTTGGGCGGGAGTCACACCGGGGAGCTGTTTTTT; CDR3 protein: CASSLGGSHTGELFF
clone size: few; D gene: TRBD1; J gene: TRBJ1-4; V gene: TRBV9; CDR3 DNA: TGTGCCAGCAGCAAAATAGGGGGCGCGGGTGAAAAACTGTTTTTT; CDR3 protein: CASSKIGGAGEKLFF
clone size: .; D gene: .; J gene: TRBJ1-3; V gene: TRBV5-4; CDR3 DNA: TGTGCCAGCAGCTCGCAGAAAGACATGGTGGAAAACACCATATATTTT; CDR3 protein: CASSSQKDMVENTIYF
clone size: .; D gene: TRBD1; J gene: TRBJ2-6; V gene: TRBV5-1; CDR3 DNA: TGCGCCAGCAGCGGAGGGACAGGGGGAACTGGGGCCAACGTCCTGACTTTC; CDR3 protein: CASSGGTGGTGANVLTF
clone size: .; D gene: .; J gene: TRBJ2-5; V gene: TRBV5-1; CDR3 DNA: TGCGCCAGCAGAAATCAGGGGATGGAACAAGAGACCCAGTACTTC; CDR3 protein: CASRNQGMEQETQYF
clone size: .; D gene: TRBD1; J gene: TRBJ2-5; V gene: TRBV6-5; CDR3 DNA: TGTGCCAGCAGTTACAGGGACAGGGGACAGACCCAGTACTTC; CDR3 protein: CASSYRDRGQTQYF
clone size: .; D gene: .; J gene: TRBJ1-5; V gene: TRBV19; CDR3 DNA: TGTGCCAGTAGTCCCGGGACGGCAAGGCGTCAGCCCCAGCATTTT; CDR3 protein: CASSPGTARRQPQHF
clone size: .; D gene: .; J gene: TRBJ2-7; V gene: TRBV2; CDR3 DNA: TGTGCCAGCAGTACAGGGTTCTACGAGCAGTACTTC; CDR3 protein: CASSTGFYEQYF
clone size: few; D gene: .; J gene: TRBJ2-5; V gene: TRBV15; CDR3 DNA: TGTGCCACCAGCTGGGCTTGGGGTAGAGAAGAGACCCAGTACTTC; CDR3 protein: CATSWAWGREETQYF
clone size: .; D gene: TRBD1; J gene: TRBJ1-1; V gene: TRBV5-1; CDR3 DNA: TGCGCCAGCAGCTCGGGACAGGGTTCGGGGACTGAAGCTTTCTTT; CDR3 protein: CASSSGQGSGTEAFF
clone size: .; D gene: .; J gene: TRBJ1-5; V gene: TRBV11-2; CDR3 DNA: TGTGCCAGCAGCCGACGGGGAGGGGGTGATCAGCCCCAGCATTTT; CDR3 protein: CASSRRGGGDQPQHF
clone size: .; D gene: .; J gene: TRBJ1-3; V gene: TRBV18; CDR3 DNA: TGTGCCAGCTCACCAAGAGACTCTGGAAACACCATATATTTT; CDR3 protein: CASSPRDSGNTIYF
clone size: few; D gene: .; J gene: TRBJ1-5; V gene: TRBV10-3; CDR3 DNA: TGTGCCATCAGTGGGAGTGGGCAAAATCAGCCCCAGCATTTT; CDR3 protein: CAISGSGQNQPQHF
clone size: once; D gene: .; J gene: TRBJ2-3; V gene: TRBV3-1; CDR3 DNA: TGTGCCAGCAGCCACAGTATTGGGCGAGGTCAGGGAGATACGCAGTATTTT; CDR3 protein: CASSHSIGRGQGDTQYF
clone size: few; D gene: TRBD2; J gene: TRBJ2-7; V gene: TRBV10-3; CDR3 DNA: TGTGGGGCTAGCGGGAGTGAGTACGAGCAGTACTTC; CDR3 protein: CGASGSEYEQYF
clone size: .; D gene: TRBD1; J gene: TRBJ2-2; V gene: TRBV2; CDR3 DNA: TGTGCCAGCAGTACCTCGACAGGGTTGGTCGGGGAGCTGTTTTTT; CDR3 protein: CASSTSTGLVGELFF
clone size: few; D gene: .; J gene: TRBJ2-3; V gene: TRBV7-2; CDR3 DNA: TGTGCCAGCAGCTCTAGTAGGGCTAGCACAGATACGCAGTATTTT; CDR3 protein: CASSSSRASTDTQYF
clone size: once; D gene: TRBD1; J gene: TRBJ2-3; V gene: TRBV6-2/TRBV6-3; CDR3 DNA: TGTGCCAGCAGCGACTTACCTGGACAGGGGACTTTT; CDR3 protein: CASSDLPGQGTF
clone size: few; D gene: TRBD1; J gene: TRBJ1-5; V gene: TRBV7-2; CDR3 DNA: TGTGCCAGCAGCTTGCGGACAGGGGGCGGCAATCAGCCCCAGCATTTT; CDR3 protein: CASSLRTGGGNQPQHF
clone size: .; D gene: TRBD2; J gene: TRBJ2-1; V gene: TRBV7-9; CDR3 DNA: TGTGCCAGCAGCTTAGGCGCAGCGGGGATCTCCTACAATGAGCAGTTCTTC; CDR3 protein: CASSLGAAGISYNEQFF
clone size: few; D gene: TRBD2; J gene: TRBJ2-1; V gene: TRBV7-2; CDR3 DNA: TGTGCCAGCAGCTTAGTGGCGGGGGATGAGCAGTTCTTC; CDR3 protein: CASSLVAGDEQFF
clone size: few; D gene: .; J gene: TRBJ1-1; V gene: TRBV3-1; CDR3 DNA: TGTGCCAGCAGCCAAGGTGGCAGGGTCTTCGCTGAAGCTTTCTTT; CDR3 protein: CASSQGGRVFAEAFF
clone size: few; D gene: TRBD1; J gene: TRBJ2-1; V gene: TRBV30; CDR3 DNA: TGTGCCTGGGGACAGGGGGCCGCAGGGAGTGAGCAGTTCTTC; CDR3 protein: CAWGQGAAGSEQFF
clone size: .; D gene: .; J gene: TRBJ2-7; V gene: TRBV7-2; CDR3 DNA: TGTGCCAGCAGCTTAGTCGTCGCTTCGGGCTACGAGCAGTACTTC; CDR3 protein: CASSLVVASGYEQYF
clone size: .; D gene: TRBD2; J gene: TRBJ2-1; V gene: TRBV25-1; CDR3 DNA: TGTGCCAGCAGTCCGACTAGCGGGCTCTACAATGAGCAGTTCTTC; CDR3 protein: CASSPTSGLYNEQFF
clone size: .; D gene: TRBD2; J gene: TRBJ2-1; V gene: TRBV2; CDR3 DNA: TGTGCCAGCAGTGAAAGTAGCGGGAGAAATGAGCAGTTCTTC; CDR3 protein: CASSESSGRNEQFF
clone size: .; D gene: .; J gene: TRBJ2-2; V gene: TRBV7-2; CDR3 DNA: TGTGCCAGCAGCTTAATGCGTCTAGCTAACACCGGGGAGCTGTTTTTT; CDR3 protein: CASSLMRLANTGELFF
clone size: .; D gene: .; J gene: TRBJ2-3; V gene: TRBV4-2; CDR3 DNA: TGTGCCAGCAGCCAAGAAAATCGTGGTGCTAGCACAGATACGCAGTATTTT; CDR3 protein: CASSQENRGASTDTQYF
clone size: .; D gene: .; J gene: TRBJ1-4; V gene: TRBV6-1; CDR3 DNA: TGTGCCAGCAGTGAAGTCAGGGGTGAAAAACTGTTTTTT; CDR3 protein: CASSEVRGEKLFF
clone size: few; D gene: .; J gene: TRBJ2-3; V gene: TRBV6-5; CDR3 DNA: TGTGCCAGCAGTTACTCTATCGGGAGTAACACAGATACGCAGTATTTT; CDR3 protein: CASSYSIGSNTDTQYF
clone size: few; D gene: TRBD1; J gene: TRBJ1-1; V gene: TRBV19; CDR3 DNA: TGTGCCAGTAGTCCTGACAGGGGTTCGGACACTGAAGCTTTCTTT; CDR3 protein: CASSPDRGSDTEAFF